The clone carrying this T cell receptor beta chain was counted once. The entry originates in a study of blood T cell repertoires in COVID-19. Overall study context: Acute and convalescent COVID-19 specimens originated in the United States, Italy and Spain. Sources were T cells, B-cell-depleted T cells, or PBMCs; the material itself was cDNA or gDNA.

The assay was immunoSEQ multiplex PCR, and TCRdb's table has in-frame clones only and misses some. The sample contains 61,000 or so clones, 80% to 90% of which appear only once. V dropped 4 bases and J dropped 4 bases, with 10 bases sitting between them. There are 12 residues in the CDR3. CDR1 and CDR2 (germline): SQVTM, ANQGSEA. The chain has TRBV29-1 and TRBJ2-5, with D perhaps matching TRBD1 (6 bases). The sample was peripheral blood. The clonotype originates from a woman older than 75 with active COVID-19. The CDR3: CSVGPGAETQYF. In nucleotides, the CDR3 is TGCAGCGTTGGGCCAGGGGCAGAGACCCAGTACTTC.